The 17 T cell receptor beta chains below come from one sample, sequenced in a study of shared clonotypes between healthy human individuals. Generated by immunoSEQ multiplex PCR, the TCRdb table keeps only in-frame clones and is missing some. The sample records 1 million to 1.3 million clones, around three quarters being singletons. The material sequenced was memory CD4+ T cells from PBMCs. The subset denotes: CD45RA-negative fraction. All receptors derive from a man between 18 and 29 years old in good health. Some clones in this sample may be carry-over from other donors' samples.

The chain combines TRBV28 with TRBJ1-2, with D possibly matching TRBD1 (5 bases). The V gene's germline CDR1 is MDHEN and CDR2 SYDVKM. With 7 bases removed from V and 6 bases from J, the gap between germline ends came to 18 bases. The CDR3 has 14 amino acids. The CDR3 sequence is CASTPRQGRDGYTF. The DNA for the CDR3 is TGTGCCAGCACCCCCCGGCAGGGAAGGGATGGCTACACCTTC.

The chain is built from TRBV5-4 and TRBJ1-1; D call uncertain. Per the germline V gene, CDR1 is SGHNT and CDR2 is YYREEE (reference sequence). The CDR3 covers 14 residues. V gave up 2 bases and J gave up 1 base, with 9 bases separating them. CDR3 protein: CASSFSTGNTEAFF. The CDR3 region has the DNA TGTGCCAGCAGCTTCTCTACGGGGAACACTGAAGCTTTCTTT.

This chain links TRBV5-1 with TRBJ2-7, with D possibly TRBD1 on 6 matching bases. V shed 4 bases and J shed 2 bases, with 16 bases lying between them. CDR3 size: 15 residues. The V gene's germline CDR1 is SGHRS and CDR2 YFSETQ. CDR3 nucleotides: TGCGCCAGCAGCCCCATCCCGGACAGCGCCTACGAGCAGTACTTC. Encoded protein: CASSPIPDSAYEQYF.

V gene TRBV6-1 combines with J gene TRBJ1-5; TRBD1 is a possible D gene (6 bases). This CDR3 spans 15 amino acids. Trimming took off 1 base at V and 5 bases at J, with 12 bases between the two ends. The germline V gene encodes CDR1 MNHNS and CDR2 SASEGT. The CDR3 DNA sequence: TGTGCCAGCAGTGAAGTGGGGGCTGTCTATCAGCCCCAGCATTTT. Encoded protein: CASSEVGAVYQPQHF.

With regard to this clone: This specimen includes other DNA sequences encoding the same CDR3. The chain is built from TRBV18 and TRBJ1-2; perhaps TRBD1 as D (5 bases). The V end lost 3 bases, the J end lost 2 bases, and 7 bases lay between the germline ends. The germline gives CDR1 KGHSH, CDR2 LQKENI. CDR3 length equals 13 residues. CDR3 sequence (DNA): TGTGCCAGCTCACCGGGGGGAAACTATGGCTACACCTTC. Protein: CASSPGGNYGYTF.

Concerning this clone: Within the sample, other DNA sequences also encode this same CDR3. The chain employs TRBV5-1 and TRBJ1-1; 7 bases map to TRBD1. This CDR3 has 15 amino acids. The germline CDR1 and CDR2 sequences are SGHRS and YFSETQ. The V gene end was trimmed by 0 bases and the J gene end by 0 bases; junction bases not matched to a gene: 2. CDR3 bases: TGCGCCAGCAGCTTGGGACAGGGATTGAACACTGAAGCTTTCTTT. Translation: CASSLGQGLNTEAFF.

CDR3 DNA: TGTGCCAGCAGCCAAGACGCCCAGCGGGAGATCTACGAGCAGTACTTC. Translated: CASSQDAQREIYEQYF. The chain joins TRBV4-2 to TRBJ2-7, with 8 bases identical to TRBD2. The trim removed 0 bases at V and 3 bases at J, leaving 7 bases unmatched. Germline-derived CDR1 and CDR2 are LGHNA and YNFKEQ. This CDR3 spans 16 amino acids.

The chain couples TRBV30 to TRBJ2-7; no definite D call. V shed 2 bases and J shed 7 bases, with 18 bases lying between them. This CDR3 comprises 14 residues. CDR1 and CDR2 (germline): GTSNPN, SVGIG (reference sequence). The CDR3 DNA reads TGTGCCTGGAGTACCCACCGGGCTGTCGGGGAGCAGTACTTC. Translated: CAWSTHRAVGEQYF.

The rearrangement links TRBV4-2 to TRBJ2-7, with 11 bases that match TRBD2. V trimming: 5 bases; J trimming: 4 bases; junction bases outside the gene matches: 10. Looked up from germline, CDR1 is LGHNA and CDR2 is YNFKEQ. The CDR3 has 16 residues. The CDR3: CASSLGEGLAEYEQYF. In nucleotides, the CDR3 is TGTGCCAGCAGCTTGGGGGAGGGACTAGCGGAATACGAGCAGTACTTC.

This clone was detected a few times. V gene TRBV18 combines with J gene TRBJ1-5; tentative D call: TRBD1 (6 bases). The CDR3 spans 19 residues. Germline CDR1 is KGHSH and CDR2 is LQKENI. The germline V and J ends were trimmed by 1 base and 0 bases, with 19 bases remaining between them. CDR3 sequence: CASSPLRTASADSNQPQHF. For the CDR3, the DNA is TGTGCCAGCTCACCACTGCGGACAGCTAGTGCCGATAGCAATCAGCCCCAGCATTTT. The complete variable domain, with remaining parts taken from reference TRBV18 and TRBJ1-5, reads NAGVMQNPRHLVRRRGQEARLRCSPMKGHSHVYWYRQLPEEGLKFMVYLQKENIIDESGMPKERFSAEFPKEGPSILRIQQVVRGDSAAYFCASSPLRTASADSNQPQHFGDGTRLSIL.

The chain has TRBV28 and TRBJ1-5, with D hard to call. The CDR3 length is 15 residues. The V gene's germline CDR1 is MDHEN and CDR2 SYDVKM. V dropped 3 bases and J dropped 3 bases, with 12 bases sitting between them. CDR3 coding DNA: TGTGCCAGCAGTTTGAGGTCGGGAAACAATCAGCCCCAGCATTTT. This gives the protein CASSLRSGNNQPQHF.

The chain joins TRBV18 to TRBJ1-5; TRBD1 might be the D (5 bases). The germline CDR1 and CDR2 sequences are KGHSH and LQKENI. The CDR3 runs 16 residues. V was shortened by 3 bases and J by 1 base, with 13 bases between the two germline ends. In nucleotides, the CDR3 is TGTGCCAGCTCACCCCGTACCGGGGGGAGCAATCAGCCCCAGCATTTT. Its protein product is CASSPRTGGSNQPQHF.

The chain combines TRBV6-6 with TRBJ2-1; tentatively, D is TRBD2 (5 bases). Germline V gives CDR1 MNHNY, CDR2 SVGAGI (reference sequence). The CDR3 consists of 16 residues. V lost 6 bases to trimming and J lost 0 bases, with 15 bases between them. CDR3 region: CASRPPSSSSYNEQFF. CDR3 sequence (DNA): TGTGCCAGCAGACCCCCTAGCTCCAGCTCCTACAATGAGCAGTTCTTC.

The chain links TRBV7-9 to TRBJ1-4, with 10 bases aligning to TRBD1. V lost 5 bases to trimming and J lost 5 bases; unmatched junction nucleotides: 5. This CDR3 comprises 15 residues. CDR1 and CDR2 (germline): SEHNR, FQNEAQ (reference sequence). DNA of the CDR3: TGTGCCAGCAGCACGGGACAGGGGTGGAATGAAAAACTGTTTTTT. This gives the protein CASSTGQGWNEKLFF.

This chain joins TRBV5-1 and TRBJ2-3; tentative D call: TRBD1 (5 bases). The CDR3 has 15 residues. V lost 2 bases and J 0 bases, leaving 10 bases between the germline ends. Looked up from germline, CDR1 is SGHRS and CDR2 is YFSETQ. CDR3 sequence: CASSLQDTSTDTQYF. For the CDR3, the DNA is TGCGCCAGCAGCTTACAGGATACTAGCACAGATACGCAGTATTTT.

The V and J genes are TRBV11-2 and TRBJ2-7, with no clear D. Germline loops: CDR1 SGHAT, CDR2 FQNNGV. The V end was cut by 2 bases, the J end by 6 bases, with 11 bases between. CDR3 length equals 13 residues. CDR3 sequence reads: CASSLLEFGEQYF. The CDR3 DNA reads as TGTGCCAGCAGCTTATTGGAATTTGGCGAGCAGTACTTC. Supplemented by reference TRBV11-2 and TRBJ2-7, the full variable domain reads EAGVAQSPRYKIIEKRQSVAFWCNPISGHATLYWYQQILGQGPKLLIQFQNNGVVDDSQLPKDRFSAERLKGVDSTLKIQPAKLEDSAVYLCASSLLEFGEQYFGPGTRLTVT.

In its sample, this clone was seen many times. The V and J genes are TRBV7-2 and TRBJ2-7; tentative D call: TRBD2 (7 bases). Trimming took off 6 bases at V and 4 bases at J, with 16 bases between the two ends. This CDR3 spans 14 amino acids. CDR1 is SGHTA and CDR2 is FQGNSA in the germline V gene. The CDR3: CASRPGRGEYEQYF. The CDR3 nucleotides read TGTGCCAGCAGACCGGGGAGGGGGGAGTACGAGCAGTACTTC.